The following is a TCR beta chain sequence with its context. Time point reported: late/post reinfection, 12 to 24 weeks after detection. No in vitro expansion preceded TCR sequencing of the sorted cells. The method was immunoSEQ multiplex PCR; TCRdb's version includes in-frame clones alone and lacks a portion of them. The profile covers approximately 49,000 clones, with approximately 89% appearing a single time and under 0.9% taken by the ten largest. The source of the sample is a study of memory CD8 T cells in hepatitis C reinfection. The overall study: Samples late or after reinfection came 12 to 24 weeks post-detection.

The CDR3 runs 14 residues. Trimming cost V 3 bases and J 3 bases, with 9 bases left between them. The V gene's germline CDR1 is LNHDA and CDR2 SQIVND (reference sequence). The receptor was derived from a man younger than 35 with hepatitis C virus infection. The chain carries TRBV19 and TRBJ1-5, with D perhaps TRBD1 (6 bases). Material for sequencing was naive CD8+ T cells sorted from blood. CDR3 amino acids: CASSMDSYNQPQHF. DNA for the CDR3: TGTGCCAGTAGTATGGACAGTTACAATCAGCCCCAGCATTTT.